The rows below give T cell receptor beta chains drawn from one sample of a study of neoadjuvant anti-PD-1 for oral cavity cancer. Generated by immunoSEQ multiplex PCR, the TCRdb table keeps only in-frame clones and is missing some. The data contain more than 10,000 clones, about 65% of them seen just once; the ten biggest clones take up about 2.1%. The sample was PBMCs, taken before nivolumab (anti-PD-1) treatment. These TCRs come from a person between 40 and 79 years old with oral cavity squamous cell carcinoma. CDR3s leave out the opening cysteine and the closing phenylalanine or tryptophan. Clone size, where shown, is once, few, many, or a class for clones that have expanded.

V gene	J gene	clone size	CDR3 protein
TRBV7-2	TRBJ2-7	-	ASSLKMSSEQY
TRBV7-9	TRBJ1-1	once	ASSLGQGARLDTEAF
TRBV6-1	TRBJ2-3	-	ASRDRDTDTQY
TRBV10-2	TRBJ2-6	few	ASSGTNVLT
TRBV5-1	TRBJ2-3	-	ASSLEPAGGRDTQY
TRBV29-1	TRBJ2-5	once	SALPGLDPETQY
TRBV4-1	TRBJ2-2	-	ASSRLDRADSGELF
TRBV2	TRBJ2-1	-	ASSEGVLGSSYNEQF
TRBV2	TRBJ2-1	-	ASRTPLAGGPANEQF
TRBV5-6	TRBJ2-1	-	ASSPGQGGSYNEQF
TRBV6-5	TRBJ1-6	few	ASSPGRYNSPLH
TRBV30	TRBJ1-2	-	AWSRDGGYT
TRBV29-1	TRBJ1-1	-	SAPRVGTEAF
TRBV4-1	TRBJ1-1	few	ASSQEGLITEAF
TRBV27	TRBJ1-2	-	ASSFTGTIGYT
TRBV19	TRBJ1-6	-	ASSIYAGNSPLH
TRBV13	TRBJ2-6	-	ASSKQGSGANVLT
TRBV18	TRBJ1-2	-	ASSLRGHYGYT
TRBV7-8	TRBJ2-5	-	ASSLELGYQETQY
TRBV15	TRBJ2-7	-	ATSRGERDYSYEQY
TRBV5-1	TRBJ2-5	-	ASSLEGSRYQETQY
TRBV30	TRBJ2-7	-	AWSLVGSSYEQY
TRBV5-6	TRBJ2-2	few	ASRSLGTGDTGELF
TRBV13	TRBJ1-4	-	ASSSRQSDEKLF
TRBV5-4	TRBJ2-3	-	ASSFSGRADTQY
TRBV29-1	TRBJ1-1	-	SGAPSLNTEAF
TRBV28	TRBJ1-2	-	ASSPGVNYGYT
TRBV11-3	TRBJ1-2	-	ASSSRLPGPLTA
TRBV9	TRBJ1-2	few	ASSPGGQSNYGYT
TRBV5-1	TRBJ1-2	once	ASSPPGQGAGYT
TRBV5-6	TRBJ2-2	-	ASSLAGDPRTGELF
TRBV5-5	TRBJ2-1	-	ASSPQGQEHNFYNEQF
TRBV27	TRBJ1-1	few	ASSLSRQGGTEAF
TRBV9	TRBJ2-7	-	ASSAEVGYEQY
TRBV10-3	TRBJ1-1	-	ACAGQNTEAF
TRBV30	TRBJ2-7	once	AWSPQVGFSYEQY
TRBV10-1	TRBJ2-7	-	ASSEYLSSYEQY
TRBV10-3	TRBJ2-1	once	AIGSTGGRNNEQF
TRBV18	TRBJ2-3	-	ASSRDRGTDTQY
TRBV10-3	TRBJ1-1	-	AIRAQGANTEAF
TRBV9	TRBJ1-1	few	ASSAETGFDWSDTEAF
TRBV5-4	TRBJ2-1	once	ASSLGGQAYNEQF
TRBV10-2	TRBJ2-7	-	ASSEIRGTVYEQY
TRBV7-9	TRBJ1-3	few	ASSLLGWDPKEGNTIY
TRBV2	TRBJ1-2	-	ASSAGERYGYT
TRBV5-1	TRBJ2-5	-	ASSWGSLEGETQY
TRBV6-1	TRBJ1-4	-	ASRSGTGLVWLF
TRBV27	TRBJ2-5	-	ASKPDRERETQY
TRBV2	TRBJ1-2	few	ASSDTGVYGYT
TRBV5-4	TRBJ2-2	-	ASSSLTGPNTGELF
TRBV5-1	TRBJ2-1	-	ASSSRGRVGEQF
TRBV7-2	TRBJ2-2	-	ASSLTSPGELF
TRBV7-6	TRBJ2-5	-	ASSPTAGAPETQY